This TCR beta chain was recovered during a study of neoadjuvant anti-PD-1 for oral cavity cancer. At the level of the study: Patients mostly received three to four biweekly nivolumab doses at 3 mg/kg before surgery. Patients without progression received a fourth nivolumab dose around day 43, then surgical resection on days 50-56.

Sequenced by immunoSEQ multiplex PCR; TCRdb stores in-frame clones only, minus some. Of over 10,000 clones in the sample, around 66% were seen once. V was shortened by 1 base and J by 11 bases, with 14 bases between the two germline ends. The germline V gene encodes CDR1 SEHNR and CDR2 FQNEAQ (reference sequence). The CDR3 has 13 amino acids. The V call is TRBV7-9, the J call TRBJ1-1; D call uncertain. This TCR derives from a person aged 40 to 85 with oral cavity squamous cell carcinoma. This material consisted of PBMCs, taken before nivolumab (anti-PD-1) treatment. Written as DNA, the CDR3 is TGTGCCAGCAGCTTAGTTGGGCAGAATGGGGCTTTCTTT. As protein: CASSLVGQNGAFF.